This T cell receptor beta chain originates from a study of tumor-infiltrating lymphocytes in localized non-small cell lung cancer (dated by TCRdb to the early 2020s). Background on the whole study: The cohort included patients whose samples were collected after neoadjuvant chemotherapy, as well as both smokers and never-smokers and several histologies. Each patient contributed resected tumor tissue and uninvolved lung tissue from the same patient, described as non-adjacent to the tumor. The same patients underwent several integrated assays, with TCR sequencing performed together with flow cytometry, multiplex immunofluorescence, RNA-seq, exome sequencing and proteomics. The overall ICON cohort was composed of roughly 150 surgical patients with localized non-small cell lung cancer whose tumors were resected. For 55 to 70 patients, immunoSEQ T-cell fraction was compared between paired tumor and uninvolved lung.

V was cut back by 5 bases and J by 5 bases, leaving a gap of 15 bases between them. There are 14 amino acids in the CDR3, from cysteine to phenylalanine inclusive. The entry retains the CDR3 DNA only, 42 bases that are in frame from base 1. In the germline V gene (reference sequence), CDR1 corresponds to SEHNR and CDR2 to FQNEAQ. TCR sequencing with the immunoSEQ assay provided the T-cell fraction in tumor and uninvolved lung tissue. The authors processed their data as follows. In the survival analysis, patients were divided into a high T-cell fraction group (upper tertile) and a low T-cell fraction group (lower two tertiles), and the two groups were compared using a log-rank test. A signed-rank test was used to check for differences in T-cell fraction between paired tumor and uninvolved lung. The source is immuneACCESS, and TCRdb retained only in-frame sequences with V and J called. Part of the clones is not carried over; for the studies checked, unresolved V genes explain less than half of this, and the remainder is unexplained. That table supplies the V and J calls and clone size; D and trimming were determined from the DNA. In this sample the table shows 4,500 to 7,000 clones, around 81% of which occur a single time. Of the sample, over 8% is held by the ten largest clones.

Enrollment in ICON was initiated in early 2016, and the last patient was enrolled in 2018. From a subcohort of some 76 patients, fresh tumor and matched uninvolved tissue were collected for in-depth immune analyses, including TCR sequencing. No cell sorting was done, and TCR sequencing was instead run on DNA isolated from bulk tissue. Turning to this clone: Its antigen has not been determined. Nothing much larger sits one base from this clone, and base qualities are not available.

Summary of the overall study and its limitations: Because different pieces of the same tissue were used for different assays, technical variation could not be separated from intratumor heterogeneity. TCRbeta sequencing supported higher T cell infiltration in tumors than in uninvolved lung tissue, consistent with immunofluorescence CD3 counts. Recurrence-free survival showed no association with tumor T-cell fraction from TCR sequencing (p = 0.61). Assay coverage differed among patients according to how much tissue was available, so only a subset of the cohort had TCR sequencing. The TCR-derived T-cell fraction showed no difference between the flow cytometry-defined immunotypes IM1 (good prognosis) and IM2 (poor prognosis).

Rearrangement joined TRBV7-9 to TRBJ2-5; confidence is insufficient to name the D gene. The TCR originated in a human donor with non-small cell lung cancer. The sequencing input was lung tumor tissue. The CDR3 corresponds to CASSAPLDGETQYF. Here is the DNA: TGTGCCAGCAGCGCCCCGTTAGATGGGGAGACCCAGTACTTC.